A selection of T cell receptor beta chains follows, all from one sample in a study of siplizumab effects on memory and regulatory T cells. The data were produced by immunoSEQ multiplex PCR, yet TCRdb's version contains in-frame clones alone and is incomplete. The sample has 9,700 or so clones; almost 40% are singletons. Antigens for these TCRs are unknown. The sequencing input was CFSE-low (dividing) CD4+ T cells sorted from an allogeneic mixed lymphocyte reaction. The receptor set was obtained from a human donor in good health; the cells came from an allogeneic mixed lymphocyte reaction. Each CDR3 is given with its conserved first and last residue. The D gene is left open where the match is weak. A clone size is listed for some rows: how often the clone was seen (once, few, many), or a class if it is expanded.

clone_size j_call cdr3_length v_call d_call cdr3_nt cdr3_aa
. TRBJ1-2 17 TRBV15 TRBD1 TGTGCCACCAGCAGCCTTGATCCACCGAGACAGGGCTATGGCTACACCTTC CATSSLDPPRQGYGYTF
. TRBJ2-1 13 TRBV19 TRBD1 TGTGCCAGTAGTATAACAGGGGGAGGTGAGCAGTTCTTC CASSITGGGEQFF
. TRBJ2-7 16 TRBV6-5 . TGTGCCAGCAGTTACGCGGCTAGCAATAAGGCTACGAAACAGTACTTC CASSYAASNKATKQYF
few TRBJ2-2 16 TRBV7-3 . TGTGCCAGCATCCAAACCCAGAGGAGTACCACCGGGGAGCTGTTTTTT CASIQTQRSTTGELFF
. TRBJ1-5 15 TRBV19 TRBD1 TGTGCCAGTATTCCGGACAGGGCGAGCAATCAGCCCCAGCATTTT CASIPDRASNQPQHF
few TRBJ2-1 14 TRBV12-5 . TGTGCTAGTGGTTTGGGTTCTAGGCTCAATGAGCAGTTCTTC CASGLGSRLNEQFF
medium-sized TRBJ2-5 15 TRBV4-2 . TGTGCCAGCAGCCAACGTACAGGTGACCAAGAGACCCAGTACTTC CASSQRTGDQETQYF
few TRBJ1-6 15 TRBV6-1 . TGTGCCAGCATCCCTACAAGGAGCCCTAATTCACCCCTCCACTTT CASIPTRSPNSPLHF
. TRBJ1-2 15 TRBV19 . TGTGCCAGTAGTATCGTGCCGGGCCGGGGGTATGGCTACACCTTC CASSIVPGRGYGYTF
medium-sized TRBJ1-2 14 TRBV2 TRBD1 TGTGCCAGCAGTGGGGAAGACAGGGAAAATGGCTACACCTTC CASSGEDRENGYTF
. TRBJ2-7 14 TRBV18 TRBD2 TGTGCCAGCTCACCAGGACTAGCGACCCTCGAGCAGTACTTC CASSPGLATLEQYF
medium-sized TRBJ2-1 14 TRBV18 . TGTGCCAGCTCACCATTGGTTGACTCCAATGAGCAGTTCTTC CASSPLVDSNEQFF
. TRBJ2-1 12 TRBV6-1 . TGTGCCAGCAGTGAGGTTGGAGATGAGCAGTTCTTC CASSEVGDEQFF
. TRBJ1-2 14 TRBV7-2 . TGTGCCAGCAGCTTAACGTCTACGGGTAGTGGCTACACCTTC CASSLTSTGSGYTF
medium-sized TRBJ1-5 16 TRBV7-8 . TGTGCCAGCAGCATAAACGAGGGATTCAGCAATCAGCCCCAGCATTTT CASSINEGFSNQPQHF
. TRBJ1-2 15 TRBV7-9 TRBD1 TGTGCCAGCAGCTCGCGGGACAGGGAAATCAATGGCTACACCTTC CASSSRDREINGYTF
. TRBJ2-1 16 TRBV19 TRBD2 TGTGCCAGTAGCGTTAGCGGGACCCACTCCTACAATGAGCAGTTCTTC CASSVSGTHSYNEQFF
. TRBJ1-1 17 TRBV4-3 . TGCGCCAGCACCCTAAGGGCGGGAGGGTCTATGAACACTGAAGCTTTCTTT CASTLRAGGSMNTEAFF